The 5 T cell receptor beta chains below were found in one sample sequenced in a study of blood T cell repertoires in COVID-19. Method: immunoSEQ multiplex PCR; TCRdb's copy keeps in-frame clones and lacks some. The repertoire includes around 270,000 clones, less than 90% of them detected once, and under 2.5% sits in the top ten. Sequencing was done on a sample of peripheral blood. All receptors derive from a man under 40 with active or convalescent COVID-19.

J is TRBJ2-3 and V is TRBV7-9; the match to TRBD1 covers 9 bases. Trimming removed 7 bases from V and 1 base from J; junction bases left unmatched: 9. CDR1 and CDR2 (germline): SEHNR, FQNEAQ (reference sequence). The CDR3 has 16 residues. The CDR3 here is CASNKKQGAGTDTQYF. The CDR3 DNA follows: TGTGCCAGCAACAAAAAACAGGGGGCGGGCACAGATACGCAGTATTTT.

The chain couples TRBV9 to TRBJ1-1; D not certain. Germline assignment: CDR1 SGDLS and CDR2 YYNGEE. V dropped 7 bases and J dropped 1 base, with 14 bases sitting between them. The CDR3 has 14 residues. CDR3 loop: CASVPGEGNTEAFF. The CDR3, as DNA: TGTGCCAGCGTTCCAGGCGAGGGGAACACTGAAGCTTTCTTT.

The chain employs TRBV5-6 and TRBJ2-3; D possibly corresponds to TRBD1 (6 bases). V dropped 0 bases and J dropped 3 bases, with 14 bases sitting between them. The CDR3 length is 16 residues. Per germline, CDR1 SGHDT and CDR2 YYEEEE. Written as DNA, the CDR3 is TGTGCCAGCAGCTTGGCCTTGGACAGAGATACAGATACGCAGTATTTT. Translated, it gives CASSLALDRDTDTQYF.

The V gene is TRBV5-8, the J gene TRBJ1-1; the D is unclear. Germline V lookup: CDR1 SGHTS, CDR2 YDEGEE. The CDR3 totals 16 residues. Trimming removed 1 base at V and 0 bases at J, with 13 bases between. The DNA for the CDR3 is TGTGCCAGCAGCTTGTTGGGAGGCCAACTGAACACTGAAGCTTTCTTT. It is translated as CASSLLGGQLNTEAFF.

This CDR3 is CASSLALNTEAFF. CDR3 in DNA: TGTGCCAGCAGTTTGGCCCTGAACACTGAAGCTTTCTTT. The rearrangement joins TRBV27 to TRBJ1-1, with unresolved D. There are 13 residues in the CDR3. Germline CDR1 MNHEY, CDR2 SMNVEV (reference sequence). Trimming shortened V by 3 bases and J by 0 bases, and 5 bases separated the two germline ends.